The rows below give T cell receptor beta chains drawn from one sample of a study of T-cell reconstitution after alpha-beta-depleted transplantation in children. TCRdb redid the calling of the PCR reads with MiXCR, one entry per CDR3 protein. The table has about 440,000 distinct CDR3 sequences, 43% seen once. The sequences come from PBMCs, collected before TCRalphabeta/CD19-depleted stem cell transplant. These receptors were obtained from a girl aged 2-9 years with aplastic anemia, due to receive a stem cell transplant. The CDR3 runs from the conserved cysteine through the conserved F or W. The D gene is left open where the match is weak.

J	D	V	CDR3
TRBJ2-1	TRBD2	TRBV12-3/TRBV12-4	CASSPSGFYNEQFF
TRBJ2-2	-	TRBV7-6	CASSLRRGNVLPGELFF
TRBJ2-1	TRBD2	TRBV20-1	CSAISLAELYNEQFF
TRBJ1-5	-	TRBV28	CASSLNRLYSNQPQHF
TRBJ2-3	-	TRBV21-1	CASSVNLRGTDTQYF
TRBJ2-1	TRBD2	TRBV28	CASRTTSGRGGSYNEQFF
TRBJ2-1	-	TRBV20-1	CSVGSGVNEQFF
TRBJ1-5	-	TRBV14	CASSPRGGNQPQHF
TRBJ2-5	-	TRBV20-1	CSARSRTQYF
TRBJ1-4	TRBD1	TRBV4-2	CASSRSQGGDEKLFF
TRBJ2-5	TRBD1	TRBV12-3/TRBV12-4	CASSRDRGRVGETQYF
TRBJ1-3	-	TRBV20-1	CCARDLRPSSGNTIYF
TRBJ1-2	TRBD1	TRBV5-1	CASAGQTDYGYTF
TRBJ2-7	TRBD1	TRBV5-1	CASSYGQGGKYEQYF
TRBJ2-5	-	TRBV12-3/TRBV12-4	CASGDWAVQETQYF
TRBJ2-7	-	TRBV24-1	CATDARYRTTPWYEQYF
TRBJ2-5	-	TRBV6-1	CASSAGGSFQETQYF
TRBJ1-5	-	TRBV28	CASSSLGGPNQPQHF
TRBJ2-2	-	TRBV5-1	CASSLAAGSNTGELFF
TRBJ1-1	TRBD1	TRBV20-1	CSASSSGRGGNLNTEAFF
TRBJ2-1	TRBD2	TRBV20-1	CSARELGAGGPVGYNEQFF
TRBJ1-2	-	TRBV4-3	CASSQGGASYGYTF
TRBJ2-1	TRBD2	TRBV20-1	CSAPGLGNNEQFF
TRBJ2-1	-	TRBV5-4	CASSISPNSGEQFF
TRBJ2-3	TRBD2	TRBV14	CARTSGRGHTQYF
TRBJ2-1	TRBD1	TRBV5-5	CASRPPGQENNEQFF
TRBJ2-7	-	TRBV4-1	CASSPQGLGSSYEQYF
TRBJ2-3	-	TRBV20-1	CSARDRSTDTQYF
TRBJ1-4	-	TRBV12-3/TRBV12-4	CASSLGTANEKLFF
TRBJ2-2	-	TRBV20-1	CSALEGAGELFF
TRBJ2-2	-	TRBV12-3/TRBV12-4	CASSFRRGNTGELFF
TRBJ1-1	-	TRBV29-1	CSVEGEQMNTEAFF
TRBJ2-1	TRBD2	TRBV19	CASQREGAYNEQFF
TRBJ1-2	-	TRBV7-2	CASSLNTQGYTF
TRBJ2-1	-	TRBV11-2	CASSLDHTGRGNEQFF
TRBJ1-2	TRBD1	TRBV7-2	CASSLARTGLYGYTF
TRBJ2-3	-	TRBV6-7	CASSYKRLRRADTQYF
TRBJ2-7	TRBD1	TRBV6-1	CASRPRDRATYEQYF
TRBJ1-4	-	TRBV20-1	CSAHGEEKLFF
TRBJ1-6	-	TRBV20-1	CSARMGHQVGPLHF
TRBJ1-2	TRBD1	TRBV28	CASSSRPGTGDGANYGYTF
TRBJ2-1	-	TRBV20-1	CCAPIGHSWTYNEQFF
TRBJ1-5	-	TRBV5-5	CASSPLPGRSNQRQHF
TRBJ2-5	-	TRBV7-9	CAMVAGAGATQYF
TRBJ2-1	TRBD2	TRBV10-1	CASSPIAGGDNEQFF
TRBJ1-2	-	TRBV30	CGWSVRGGYTF
TRBJ2-7	-	TRBV30	CAWSVSGVRYEQYF
TRBJ1-1	-	TRBV20-1	CSARSSNTEAFF
TRBJ1-5	TRBD1	TRBV30	CAWSQDRGIYQPQHF
TRBJ2-2	-	TRBV6-5	CASSYSRASSGELFF
TRBJ2-7	-	TRBV7-9	CASSLGVNEQYF
TRBJ2-1	TRBD2	TRBV12-3/TRBV12-4	CASQLAGEQFF
TRBJ2-5	TRBD2	TRBV7-9	CASSSFGGAGQETQYF
TRBJ1-1	TRBD1	TRBV7-8	CASSLDYPQGANTEAFF